The rows below give T cell receptor beta chains drawn from one sample of a study of shared clonotypes between healthy human individuals. Produced via immunoSEQ multiplex PCR; TCRdb's table is partial and in-frame only. The sample contains about 79,000 clones, 50% to 70% of which appear only once. Sequencing was done on a sample of memory CD8+ T cells sorted from blood. Receptors were obtained from a man younger than 45 in good health. Both conserved end residues are part of each CDR3. A D gene is named only where the DNA matches it firmly. A clone size is listed for some rows: how often the clone was seen (once, few, many), or a class if it is expanded.

clone_size	j_call	d_call	v_call	cdr3_nt	cdr3_aa
-	TRBJ1-1	TRBD1	TRBV28	TGTGCCAGCAGTGAAATTCCGGGACAGCACACTGAAGCTTTCTTT	CASSEIPGQHTEAFF
few	TRBJ2-7	-	TRBV4-3	TGCGCCAGCAGCCAAGACTTCAGGACAGAGTCCTACGAGCAGTACTTC	CASSQDFRTESYEQYF
few	TRBJ2-7	TRBD1	TRBV9	TGTGCCAGCAGCATAGGGACAGGGGTATACGAGCAGTACTTC	CASSIGTGVYEQYF
-	TRBJ1-5	-	TRBV7-8	TGTGCCAGCAGGTGGGGCAGAAGCAATCAGCCCCAGCATTTT	CASRWGRSNQPQHF
-	TRBJ2-1	-	TRBV11-2	TGTGCCAGCAGCCCCAGTCGGGGGGACAAATACAATGAGCAGTTCTTC	CASSPSRGDKYNEQFF
once	TRBJ2-5	TRBD2	TRBV15	TGTGCCACCACCCCCGCTAGCGGGAGGGTCAACCAAGAGACCCAGTACTTC	CATTPASGRVNQETQYF
-	TRBJ2-3	-	TRBV4-3	TGCGCCAGCAGCCAAGATAAGTCTGGCACAGATACGCAGTATTTT	CASSQDKSGTDTQYF
few	TRBJ2-7	TRBD2	TRBV6-5	TGTGCCAGCAGCCTAGCTCCTAGCGGGAGGCTTGAGCAGTACTTC	CASSLAPSGRLEQYF
many	TRBJ2-5	-	TRBV15	TGTGCCACCTCAGGTGACTCCAGGGAGACCCAGTACTTC	CATSGDSRETQYF
-	TRBJ1-2	TRBD1	TRBV4-1	TGCGCCAGCAGCCAGTTATGGACAGGCTATGGCTACACCTTC	CASSQLWTGYGYTF
-	TRBJ2-1	-	TRBV28	TGTGCCAGCAGCCTAGACAGTATTGGTGAGCAGTTCTTC	CASSLDSIGEQFF
few	TRBJ2-7	-	TRBV11-2	TGTGCCAGCAGCTGGTCCTACGAGCAGTACTTC	CASSWSYEQYF
few	TRBJ1-4	TRBD1	TRBV7-2	TGTGCCAGCAGCTTACAGGGGGCGGGAAATGAAAAACTGTTTTTT	CASSLQGAGNEKLFF
-	TRBJ1-1	TRBD1	TRBV5-4	TGTGCCAGCAGCTTGGGACAGGGGGCCGTTGAAGCTTTCTTT	CASSLGQGAVEAFF
few	TRBJ2-7	-	TRBV28	TGTGCCAGCAGTCCGGGACCCCACGAGCAGTACTTC	CASSPGPHEQYF
many	TRBJ2-7	-	TRBV5-4	TGTGCCAGCAGAAGTCAGGGGACTCCTGCCTCCTACGAGCAGTACTTC	CASRSQGTPASYEQYF
-	TRBJ2-7	-	TRBV14	TGTGCCAGCAACTCCGGGGGAAGCTACGAGCAGTACTTC	CASNSGGSYEQYF